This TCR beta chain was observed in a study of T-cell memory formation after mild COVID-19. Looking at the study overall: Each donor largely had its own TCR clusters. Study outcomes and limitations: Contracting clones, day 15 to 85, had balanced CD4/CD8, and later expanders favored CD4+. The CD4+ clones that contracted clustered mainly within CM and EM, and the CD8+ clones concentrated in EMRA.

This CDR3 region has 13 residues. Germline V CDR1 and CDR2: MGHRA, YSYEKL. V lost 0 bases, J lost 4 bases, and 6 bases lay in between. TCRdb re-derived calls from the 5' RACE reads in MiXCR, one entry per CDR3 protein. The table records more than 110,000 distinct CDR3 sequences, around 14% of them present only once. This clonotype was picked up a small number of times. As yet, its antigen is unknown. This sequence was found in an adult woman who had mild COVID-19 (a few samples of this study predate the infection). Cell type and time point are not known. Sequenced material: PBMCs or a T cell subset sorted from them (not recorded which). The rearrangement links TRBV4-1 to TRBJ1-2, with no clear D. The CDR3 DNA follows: TGCGCCAGCAGCCAAGAAACAATCTATGGCTACACCTTC. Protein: CASSQETIYGYTF.